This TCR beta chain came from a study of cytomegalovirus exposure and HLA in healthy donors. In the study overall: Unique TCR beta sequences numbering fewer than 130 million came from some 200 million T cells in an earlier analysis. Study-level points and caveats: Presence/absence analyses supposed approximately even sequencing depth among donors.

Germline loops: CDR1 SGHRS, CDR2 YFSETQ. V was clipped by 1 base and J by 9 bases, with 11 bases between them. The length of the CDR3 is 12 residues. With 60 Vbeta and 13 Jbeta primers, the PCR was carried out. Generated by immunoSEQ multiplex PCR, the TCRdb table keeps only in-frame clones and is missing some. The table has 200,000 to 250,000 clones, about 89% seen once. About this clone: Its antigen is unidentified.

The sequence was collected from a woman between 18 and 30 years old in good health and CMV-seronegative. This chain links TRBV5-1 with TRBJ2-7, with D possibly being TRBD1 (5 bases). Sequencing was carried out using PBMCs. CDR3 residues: CASSLTGLMQYF. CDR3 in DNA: TGCGCCAGCAGCTTGACAGGTTTGATGCAGTACTTC.